This TCR beta chain was identified in a study of cytomegalovirus exposure and HLA in healthy donors. Study-level findings and limits: The likely explanation for a cluster of highly shared sequence variants was sequencing artifact.

Primers for the PCR totalled 60 Vbeta and 13 Jbeta. Profiled with immunoSEQ multiplex PCR; TCRdb holds only in-frame clones, not every one. The sample lists more than 150,000 clones, roughly four fifths occurring once. Regarding this clone: Its specificity is not known.

Germline CDR1 and CDR2: MNHEY and SMNVEV (reference sequence). This CDR3 contains 14 residues. V was clipped by 2 bases and J by 4 bases, with 11 bases between them. The clonotype comes from a young woman in good health and CMV-seronegative. Sequenced sample: PBMCs. The rearrangement joins TRBV27 to TRBJ1-2; possibly TRBD1 for D (6 bases). CDR3 residues: CASSLETGFYGYTF. CDR3 in DNA: TGTGCCAGCAGTTTAGAGACAGGATTCTATGGCTACACCTTC.